The 11 T cell receptor beta chains below all came from one sample that was sequenced in a study of cytotoxic CD8 clonotypes in ibrutinib-treated CLL. Data came from immunoSEQ multiplex PCR; TCRdb stores just in-frame clones and leaves some out. The sample includes 250,000 to 350,000 clones, 70% to 80% of them seen just once. Sequences were derived from PBMCs, sampled at disease progression, from a patient treated with ibrutinib. The receptor set was obtained from a human donor with chronic lymphocytic leukemia.

The chain has TRBV14 and TRBJ2-7, with D uncertain. The CDR3 is 13 amino acids. V was pared by 4 bases and J by 1 base, with 8 bases between. CDR1 SGHDN and CDR2 FVKESK come from the germline V gene. The CDR3 region is CASSLRGSYEQYF. Here the CDR3 DNA reads TGTGCCAGCAGCCTCCGAGGTTCCTACGAGCAGTACTTC.

This clone has more than one count but fewer than ten. The sample has other DNA sequences that encode this CDR3 too. The V and J genes are TRBV2 and TRBJ2-7; TRBD1 aligns across 9 bases. The CDR3 length is 14 residues. Germline lookup yields CDR1 SNHLY and CDR2 FYNNEI. Losses at the gene ends were 6 bases for V and 1 base for J; bases not matched to a gene: 4. The CDR3 loop is CASRPGQGSYEQYF. CDR3 bases: TGTGCCAGCAGGCCGGGACAGGGTTCCTACGAGCAGTACTTC.

This rearrangement joins TRBV29-1 to TRBJ1-1, with TRBD1 matching 9 bases. Germline CDR1 reads SQVTM; CDR2 reads ANQGSEA. The CDR3 length is 15 residues. V shed 6 bases, J shed 1 base, and the junction held 9 bases outside the gene matches. In nucleotides, the CDR3 is TGCAGCGTAACCGGGACAGGGATTACGAACACTGAAGCTTTCTTT. Translation gives CSVTGTGITNTEAFF.

The chain couples TRBV2 to TRBJ1-1; 7 bases align to TRBD1. The CDR3 contains 18 residues. Trimming cost V 6 bases and J 0 bases; bases outside gene matches: 16. Germline-derived CDR1 and CDR2 are SNHLY and FYNNEI. CDR3: CASRIHSGGSGMNTEAFF. Written as DNA, the CDR3 is TGTGCCAGCAGGATCCATTCAGGGGGGAGCGGCATGAACACTGAAGCTTTCTTT. Complete variable domain (other parts from reference TRBV2 and TRBJ1-1): EPEVTQTPSHQVTQMGQEVILRCVPISNHLYFYWYRQILGQKVEFLVSFYNNEISEKSEIFDDQFSVERPDGSNFTLKIRSTKLEDSAMYFCASRIHSGGSGMNTEAFFGQGTRLTVV.

This chain joins TRBV5-1 and TRBJ2-1; a possible D gene is TRBD2 (6 bases). Germline loops: CDR1 SGHRS, CDR2 YFSETQ. Trimming took off 3 bases at V and 6 bases at J, with 13 bases between the two ends. The CDR3 extends over 14 amino acids. The CDR3 loop reads CASSYSGSRNEQFF. For the CDR3, the DNA is TGCGCCAGCAGCTATTCCGGGAGTCGCAATGAGCAGTTCTTC.

The gene calls are TRBV7-8 and TRBJ2-1; 16 bases align to TRBD2. Germline V gene lookup returns CDR1 SGHVS and CDR2 FQNEAQ. The V segment lost 4 bases and the J segment 7 bases; nucleotides outside the gene matches: 10. This CDR3 comprises 18 residues. The CDR3, as DNA: TGTGCCAGCAGCTCACTGGGACTAGCGGGGGGGCCTTTGAATGAGCAGTTCTTC. It translates to CASSSLGLAGGPLNEQFF. The full variable domain, in which reference TRBV7-8 and TRBJ2-1 provide the parts outside the CDR3, is GAGVSQSPRYKVAKRGQDVALRCDPISGHVSLFWYQQALGQGPEFLTYFQNEAQLDKSGLPSDRFFAERPEGSVSTLKIQRTQQEDSAVYLCASSSLGLAGGPLNEQFFGPGTRLTVL.

This CDR3 reads CASSLGGGWTPEQYF. The CDR3, as DNA: TGTGCCAGCAGCCTGGGAGGGGGCTGGACTCCCGAGCAGTACTTC. The chain recombines TRBV7-9 with TRBJ2-7; either TRBD1 or TRBD2 may supply D (7 bases each). CDR3 length: 15 residues. Germline CDR1 reads SEHNR; CDR2 reads FQNEAQ (reference sequence). Trimming stripped 5 bases from V and 6 bases from J, with 20 bases between.

The CDR3 reads CASSEVRARELFF. The CDR3 coding sequence is TGTGCCAGCAGTGAGGTGCGTGCCCGGGAGCTGTTTTTT. The chain couples TRBV6-1 to TRBJ2-2; the D is unclear. The CDR3 has 13 amino acids. Trimming shortened V by 3 bases and J by 9 bases, and 11 bases separated the two germline ends. Germline CDR1 MNHNS, CDR2 SASEGT.

V is TRBV5-6 and J is TRBJ2-1; D is uncertain. Germline lookup yields CDR1 SGHDT and CDR2 YYEEEE. Trimming took off 2 bases at V and 4 bases at J, with 13 bases between the two ends. The CDR3 is 15 amino acids. For the CDR3, the DNA is TGTGCCAGCAGCTTTGGGGTAGGCGGTTACAATGAGCAGTTCTTC. This codes for CASSFGVGGYNEQFF.

This clone turned up a few times. This chain uses TRBV9 with TRBJ2-5; weak D call: TRBD2 (7 bases). This CDR3 has 15 residues. Germline assignment: CDR1 SGDLS and CDR2 YYNGEE. V lost 3 bases to trimming and J lost 5 bases, with 17 bases between them. The CDR3 DNA follows: TGTGCCAGCAGCGGCGAAGGGACGGGGGGCGAGACCCAGTACTTC. Translation gives CASSGEGTGGETQYF.

The J gene is TRBJ1-2, the V gene TRBV5-1, with unresolved D. Per the germline V gene, CDR1 is SGHRS and CDR2 is YFSETQ. V lost 5 bases and J 2 bases, leaving 19 bases between the germline ends. The CDR3 sequence is 16 residues long. CDR3 protein: CASRRVPTDLNYGYTF. Here the CDR3 DNA reads TGCGCCAGCAGGAGGGTACCAACCGATCTAAACTATGGCTACACCTTC. Variable domain in full (rest from reference TRBV5-1 and TRBJ1-2): KAGVTQTPRYLIKTRGQQVTLSCSPISGHRSVSWYQQTPGQGLQFLFEYFSETQRNKGNFPGRFSGRQFSNSRSEMNVSTLELGDSALYLCASRRVPTDLNYGYTFGSGTRLTVV.